This TCR beta chain was recovered during a study of regulatory T cells in long-lasting Graves disease. CDR3 regions were amplified by Arm-PCR using iRepertoire HTBI primers to build TCR beta libraries. TCRdb reanalysed the multiplex PCR reads using MiXCR and keeps one entry per CDR3 protein. The data contain around 450,000 distinct CDR3 sequences, more than 13% of them singletons. The time point: newly diagnosed GD, antithyroid drugs for less than 3 months. After RNA was extracted from PBMCs, the TCR library was made from it. This clonotype was seen more than once but under ten times. The germline gives CDR1 SGHRS, CDR2 YFSETQ. This CDR3 is 16 amino acids long. The J segment lost 0 bases and the V segment lost 5 bases, leaving 5 bases of the junction unmatched. The sample was also linked to a second study, of T cells in Graves' hyperthyroidism and ophthalmopathy. That source reports: With the HTBI primer set, the TCR CDR3 went through a first round of RT-PCR.

J is TRBJ2-7 and V is TRBV5-1; 13 bases map to TRBD2. Sequences were derived from peripheral blood mononuclear cells (PBMCs), sampled at new diagnosis, from a patient treated with antithyroid drugs. The sequence came from a woman between 25 and 40 years old with Graves disease. CDR3 loop: CASRQGTSGASYEQYF. CDR3 coding DNA: TGCGCCAGCAGACAAGGGACTAGCGGGGCCTCCTACGAGCAGTACTTC.